A selection of T cell receptor beta chains follows, all from one sample in a study of cytomegalovirus exposure and HLA in healthy donors. Sequencing used immunoSEQ multiplex PCR; TCRdb keeps in-frame clones, though not all of them. The top ten hold 2% to 3% of the sample, which has some 200,000 clones, almost 70% seen once. The sample comprised PBMCs. The receptors originated from a man aged 35-49 years in good health and CMV-seropositive. CDR3s include the opening cysteine and the closing phenylalanine or tryptophan. The order of the fields is J gene, V gene, D gene, clone size, CDR3 protein, CDR3 DNA. D genes are given only for firm matches. Not all rows give a size; the values are once, few, many and, for expanded clones, a class.

j_call: TRBJ1-1; v_call: TRBV25-1; d_call: TRBD1; clone_size: few; cdr3_aa: CASSGYRGRTEAFF; cdr3_nt: TGTGCCAGCAGTGGTTACAGGGGGCGGACTGAAGCTTTCTTT
j_call: TRBJ2-7; v_call: TRBV18; d_call: TRBD1; clone_size: .; cdr3_aa: CASSPGTGSYEQYF; cdr3_nt: TGTGCCAGCTCACCAGGGACAGGGTCCTACGAGCAGTACTTC
j_call: TRBJ2-5; v_call: TRBV2; d_call: TRBD2; clone_size: .; cdr3_aa: CASGNLAGGAQYF; cdr3_nt: TGTGCCAGCGGGAATCTAGCGGGGGGGGCCCAGTACTTC
j_call: TRBJ1-6; v_call: TRBV6-1; d_call: TRBD1; clone_size: .; cdr3_aa: CASTPAGTGNSPLHF; cdr3_nt: TGTGCCAGCACCCCAGCCGGGACAGGGAATTCACCCCTCCACTTT
j_call: TRBJ1-2; v_call: TRBV28; d_call: TRBD1; clone_size: .; cdr3_aa: CASSQTGTGVDYTF; cdr3_nt: TGTGCCAGCAGTCAAACCGGGACAGGGGTGGACTACACCTTC
j_call: TRBJ1-3; v_call: TRBV6-5; d_call: .; clone_size: .; cdr3_aa: CASSYGPNTGNTIYF; cdr3_nt: TGTGCCAGCAGTTACGGTCCGAACACTGGAAACACCATATATTTT
j_call: TRBJ2-3; v_call: TRBV9; d_call: .; clone_size: .; cdr3_aa: CASSVVLRDTQYF; cdr3_nt: TGTGCCAGCAGCGTAGTCTTGAGAGATACGCAGTATTTT
j_call: TRBJ2-2; v_call: TRBV19; d_call: TRBD1; clone_size: .; cdr3_aa: CASSTDRGGTGELFF; cdr3_nt: TGTGCCAGTAGTACTGACAGGGGAGGCACCGGGGAGCTGTTTTTT
j_call: TRBJ1-1; v_call: TRBV2; d_call: .; clone_size: .; cdr3_aa: CASESRGGVGEAFF; cdr3_nt: TGTGCCAGCGAATCCCGCGGGGGCGTTGGTGAAGCTTTCTTT
j_call: TRBJ1-1; v_call: TRBV27; d_call: .; clone_size: once; cdr3_aa: CASSPPPQERNTEAFF; cdr3_nt: TGTGCCAGCAGTCCTCCCCCCCAGGAAAGGAACACTGAAGCTTTCTTT
j_call: TRBJ1-4; v_call: TRBV19; d_call: TRBD1; clone_size: .; cdr3_aa: CASSLIGDSAQEGEKLFF; cdr3_nt: TGTGCCAGTAGTCTTATTGGGGACAGCGCCCAAGAGGGTGAAAAACTGTTTTTT
j_call: TRBJ2-7; v_call: TRBV11-2; d_call: TRBD2; clone_size: .; cdr3_aa: CASSLDQARGGNWGEQYF; cdr3_nt: TGTGCCAGCAGCTTAGATCAGGCGCGGGGGGGCAACTGGGGCGAGCAGTACTTC
j_call: TRBJ2-7; v_call: TRBV5-4; d_call: TRBD1; clone_size: .; cdr3_aa: CASSGQGGAYEQYF; cdr3_nt: TGTGCCAGCAGCGGACAGGGGGGGGCCTACGAGCAGTACTTC
j_call: TRBJ2-1; v_call: TRBV29-1; d_call: .; clone_size: .; cdr3_aa: CSVRAYNEQFF; cdr3_nt: TGCAGCGTTCGAGCCTACAATGAGCAGTTCTTC
j_call: TRBJ2-5; v_call: TRBV6-1; d_call: TRBD1; clone_size: .; cdr3_aa: CASSENIGTGLIQYF; cdr3_nt: TGTGCCAGCAGTGAGAATATCGGGACAGGGTTGATCCAGTACTTC
j_call: TRBJ1-2; v_call: TRBV13; d_call: TRBD1; clone_size: .; cdr3_aa: CASSPDRGRDGYTF; cdr3_nt: TGTGCCAGCAGCCCCGACAGGGGGAGGGATGGCTACACCTTC
j_call: TRBJ1-1; v_call: TRBV19; d_call: .; clone_size: .; cdr3_aa: CASSRPDTGEWEAFF; cdr3_nt: TGTGCCAGTAGTAGGCCGGACACTGGTGAGTGGGAAGCTTTCTTT
j_call: TRBJ1-2; v_call: TRBV5-1; d_call: .; clone_size: few; cdr3_aa: CASSLEGLPAYGYTF; cdr3_nt: TGCGCCAGCAGCTTGGAGGGACTCCCGGCCTATGGCTACACCTTC
j_call: TRBJ2-2; v_call: TRBV5-1; d_call: TRBD1; clone_size: .; cdr3_aa: CASNKTSKDRGQGTGELFF; cdr3_nt: TGCGCCAGCAACAAGACAAGCAAGGACAGGGGGCAGGGCACCGGGGAGCTGTTTTTT
j_call: TRBJ1-2; v_call: TRBV4-2; d_call: TRBD1; clone_size: .; cdr3_aa: CASSQIEGAAYGYTF; cdr3_nt: TGTGCCAGCAGCCAAATTGAGGGGGCGGCCTATGGCTACACCTTC
j_call: TRBJ1-5; v_call: TRBV4-1; d_call: TRBD1; clone_size: few; cdr3_aa: CASSQRIQGAGDNQPQHF; cdr3_nt: TGCGCCAGCAGCCAACGAATACAGGGGGCGGGAGACAATCAGCCCCAGCATTTT
j_call: TRBJ2-7; v_call: TRBV6-5; d_call: .; clone_size: .; cdr3_aa: CASSYGQTYEQYF; cdr3_nt: TGTGCCAGCAGTTACGGACAGACCTACGAGCAGTACTTC
j_call: TRBJ2-2; v_call: TRBV13; d_call: TRBD2; clone_size: .; cdr3_aa: CASSLRRLARDTGELFF; cdr3_nt: TGTGCCAGCAGCCTCCGCCGACTAGCTAGGGACACCGGGGAGCTGTTTTTT
j_call: TRBJ2-3; v_call: TRBV5-1; d_call: .; clone_size: few; cdr3_aa: CASSLLPNTDTQYF; cdr3_nt: TGCGCCAGCAGCTTGCTCCCTAACACAGATACGCAGTATTTT
j_call: TRBJ1-1; v_call: TRBV5-8; d_call: .; clone_size: .; cdr3_aa: CASSRHLGGVNTEAFF; cdr3_nt: TGTGCCAGCAGTCGTCATCTGGGGGGAGTGAACACTGAAGCTTTCTTT
j_call: TRBJ2-7; v_call: TRBV6-5; d_call: .; clone_size: .; cdr3_aa: CASSQETPGLYEQYF; cdr3_nt: TGTGCCAGCAGTCAGGAAACCCCGGGACTCTACGAGCAGTACTTC
j_call: TRBJ2-7; v_call: TRBV6-5; d_call: TRBD1; clone_size: .; cdr3_aa: CASSRGQGAGEQYF; cdr3_nt: TGTGCCAGCAGCCGGGGACAGGGGGCAGGCGAGCAGTACTTC
j_call: TRBJ2-7; v_call: TRBV7-8; d_call: TRBD2; clone_size: .; cdr3_aa: CASSLRAEAGAYEQYF; cdr3_nt: TGTGCCAGCAGCTTACGGGCAGAGGCGGGAGCCTACGAGCAGTACTTC
j_call: TRBJ2-3; v_call: TRBV5-1; d_call: .; clone_size: .; cdr3_aa: CASSLGGLSTDTQYF; cdr3_nt: TGCGCCAGCAGCTTGGGAGGACTGAGCACAGATACGCAGTATTTT
j_call: TRBJ1-6; v_call: TRBV19; d_call: TRBD1; clone_size: .; cdr3_aa: CASSSRDTGTGALIHF; cdr3_nt: TGTGCCAGTAGTAGCCGGGATACCGGGACAGGGGCGTTAATCCACTTT
j_call: TRBJ2-5; v_call: TRBV7-8; d_call: .; clone_size: .; cdr3_aa: CASSPWREGTQYF; cdr3_nt: TGTGCCAGCAGCCCATGGCGGGAAGGGACCCAGTACTTC
j_call: TRBJ2-7; v_call: TRBV15; d_call: TRBD2; clone_size: .; cdr3_aa: CATSIGGTYYEQYF; cdr3_nt: TGTGCCACCAGCATCGGGGGGACCTACTACGAGCAGTACTTC
j_call: TRBJ2-3; v_call: TRBV18; d_call: TRBD1; clone_size: few; cdr3_aa: CASSRSSGTGGTDTQYF; cdr3_nt: TGTGCCAGCTCACGTTCCTCGGGGACAGGGGGGACAGATACGCAGTATTTT
j_call: TRBJ1-4; v_call: TRBV7-9; d_call: TRBD1; clone_size: .; cdr3_aa: CASSLQQGAGEKLFF; cdr3_nt: TGTGCCAGCAGCTTACAACAGGGGGCAGGGGAAAAACTGTTTTTT
j_call: TRBJ2-3; v_call: TRBV4-3; d_call: .; clone_size: .; cdr3_aa: CASSQVTGTTDTQYF; cdr3_nt: TGCGCCAGCAGCCAAGTCACAGGGACCACAGATACGCAGTATTTT
j_call: TRBJ2-5; v_call: TRBV5-1; d_call: .; clone_size: .; cdr3_aa: CASSQGLSETQYF; cdr3_nt: TGCGCCAGCAGCCAGGGCCTTTCGGAGACCCAGTACTTC
j_call: TRBJ2-7; v_call: TRBV15; d_call: TRBD1; clone_size: .; cdr3_aa: CATSIGTGGREQYF; cdr3_nt: TGTGCCACCAGCATCGGGACAGGGGGTAGAGAGCAGTACTTC
j_call: TRBJ2-3; v_call: TRBV9; d_call: TRBD2; clone_size: .; cdr3_aa: CASSVDPASGGVRDTQYF; cdr3_nt: TGTGCCAGCAGCGTAGACCCCGCTAGCGGGGGTGTCAGGGATACGCAGTATTTT
j_call: TRBJ1-1; v_call: TRBV4-1; d_call: .; clone_size: .; cdr3_aa: CASSPRTVSDLEAFF; cdr3_nt: TGCGCCAGCAGCCCCAGGACAGTTAGCGACTTAGAAGCTTTCTTT
j_call: TRBJ2-2; v_call: TRBV7-3; d_call: TRBD2; clone_size: .; cdr3_aa: CASSHSGGALVGELFF; cdr3_nt: TGTGCCAGCAGCCATAGCGGGGGGGCCTTGGTCGGGGAGCTGTTTTTT
j_call: TRBJ1-2; v_call: TRBV5-1; d_call: TRBD1; clone_size: .; cdr3_aa: CASSSGQGYGYTF; cdr3_nt: TGCGCCAGCAGCTCCGGACAGGGCTATGGCTACACCTTC
j_call: TRBJ1-2; v_call: TRBV10-1; d_call: TRBD1; clone_size: .; cdr3_aa: CASSERPDRGLTF; cdr3_nt: TGCGCCAGCAGTGAGCGCCCGGACAGGGGGCTTACCTTC
j_call: TRBJ1-3; v_call: TRBV19; d_call: .; clone_size: .; cdr3_aa: CASSIRQVVSGNTIYF; cdr3_nt: TGTGCCAGTAGTATACGCCAGGTTGTTTCTGGAAACACCATATATTTT
j_call: TRBJ1-2; v_call: TRBV7-2; d_call: .; clone_size: once; cdr3_aa: CASSLIGRGYGYTF; cdr3_nt: TGTGCCAGCAGCTTAATCGGCAGGGGCTATGGCTACACCTTC
j_call: TRBJ1-1; v_call: TRBV19; d_call: .; clone_size: .; cdr3_aa: CASSIRAGVTEAFF; cdr3_nt: TGTGCCAGTAGTATTCGGGCAGGGGTCACTGAAGCTTTCTTT
j_call: TRBJ1-2; v_call: TRBV25-1; d_call: .; clone_size: .; cdr3_aa: CASSDLLAYGYTF; cdr3_nt: TGTGCCAGCAGTGACCTGTTAGCCTATGGCTACACCTTC
j_call: TRBJ1-2; v_call: TRBV7-2; d_call: .; clone_size: .; cdr3_aa: CASSSALPYGYTF; cdr3_nt: TGTGCCAGCAGCTCAGCGCTACCTTATGGCTACACCTTC
j_call: TRBJ2-2; v_call: TRBV9; d_call: .; clone_size: few; cdr3_aa: CASSVFFDTANTGELFF; cdr3_nt: TGTGCCAGCAGCGTATTTTTCGATACTGCGAACACCGGGGAGCTGTTTTTT
j_call: TRBJ1-1; v_call: TRBV7-2; d_call: .; clone_size: few; cdr3_aa: CASSLDGKNTEAFF; cdr3_nt: TGTGCCAGCAGCCTTGACGGGAAGAACACTGAAGCTTTCTTT
j_call: TRBJ2-7; v_call: TRBV10-3; d_call: TRBD1; clone_size: few; cdr3_aa: CATGTGGEVYEQYF; cdr3_nt: TGTGCCACCGGGACAGGGGGCGAGGTCTACGAGCAGTACTTC
j_call: TRBJ2-1; v_call: TRBV23-1; d_call: .; clone_size: .; cdr3_aa: CASSPQRASYNEQFF; cdr3_nt: TGCGCCAGCAGTCCTCAGCGGGCTAGTTATAATGAGCAGTTCTTC
j_call: TRBJ1-5; v_call: TRBV6-4; d_call: .; clone_size: .; cdr3_aa: CASSERLTNQPQHF; cdr3_nt: TGTGCCAGCAGTGAAAGGTTGACTAATCAGCCCCAGCATTTT
j_call: TRBJ2-3; v_call: TRBV11-2; d_call: .; clone_size: few; cdr3_aa: CASSPGLPTDTQYF; cdr3_nt: TGTGCCAGCAGCCCCGGACTTCCCACAGATACGCAGTATTTT